The 24 T cell receptor beta chains given below trace back to one sample, sequenced in a study of cytomegalovirus exposure and HLA in healthy donors. In the PCR, 60 Vbeta and 13 Jbeta primers were used. Sequencing used immunoSEQ multiplex PCR; TCRdb keeps in-frame clones, though not all of them. The table includes over 100,000 clones, about 83% detected once. Sequenced sample: PBMCs. These receptors were collected from a woman aged 25 to 39 in good health and CMV-seronegative.

The chain has TRBV28 and TRBJ2-7; the match to TRBD2 covers 8 bases. J was trimmed by 2 bases and V by 6 bases; bases with no gene match: 6. Germline CDR1 reads MDHEN; CDR2 reads SYDVKM. This CDR3 is 14 amino acids long. The CDR3 bases are TGTGCCAGCAGGCTCGCGGGAGGTACCTACGAGCAGTACTTC. Translated: CASRLAGGTYEQYF.

The rearrangement uses TRBV10-3 and TRBJ1-5; D unresolved. This CDR3 has 13 amino acids. From germline, CDR1 is ENHRY and CDR2 SYGVKD. V was cut by 4 bases and J by 4 bases, with 8 bases left in between. CDR3 in DNA: TGTGCCATCAGTGTGGAGGTAAATCAGCCCCAGCATTTT. This encodes CAISVEVNQPQHF.

This chain uses TRBV9 with TRBJ2-1, with 7 bases identical to TRBD2. V lost 3 bases to trimming and J lost 4 bases; unmatched junction nucleotides: 4. Germline CDR1 SGDLS, CDR2 YYNGEE. This CDR3 spans 14 amino acids. In nucleotides, the CDR3 is TGTGCCAGCAGCGAGTTGGGGGGGTACAATGAGCAGTTCTTC. Translated, it gives CASSELGGYNEQFF. The full variable domain, completed using reference TRBV9 and TRBJ2-1, is DSGVTQTPKHLITATGQRVTLRCSPRSGDLSVYWYQQSLDQGLQFLIQYYNGEERAKGNILERFSAQQFPDLHSELNLSSLELGDSALYFCASSELGGYNEQFFGPGTRLTVL.

J is TRBJ1-5 and V is TRBV5-6; D is possibly TRBD1 (5 bases). Germline loops: CDR1 SGHDT, CDR2 YYEEEE. CDR3 length: 14 residues. V lost 0 bases and J lost 7, with 11 bases in between. Here the CDR3 reads CASSLGGGMQPQHF. In nucleotides, the CDR3 is TGTGCCAGCAGCTTGGGTGGGGGGATGCAGCCCCAGCATTTT.

This chain uses TRBV14 with TRBJ1-1; 9 nucleotides align to TRBD1. The CDR3 contains 15 residues. V trimming: 4 bases; J trimming: 4 bases; junction bases outside the gene matches: 7. Germline-derived CDR1 and CDR2 are SGHDN and FVKESK. CDR3 sequence reads: CASSRTGTGSTEAFF. Here the CDR3 DNA reads TGTGCCAGCAGCCGCACCGGGACAGGGTCCACTGAAGCTTTCTTT.

V usage is TRBV4-3 and J usage is TRBJ2-7; 11 positions match TRBD2. The CDR3 consists of 17 residues. With 0 bases clipped from V and 2 bases from J, the junction kept 6 bases outside the gene matches. Germline-derived CDR1 and CDR2 are LGHNA and YSLEER. CDR3 amino acids: CASSQDYLAGGTYEQYF. CDR3 DNA sequence: TGCGCCAGCAGCCAAGATTATCTAGCGGGAGGTACCTACGAGCAGTACTTC.

This clone appeared a few times. The J gene is TRBJ2-2, the V gene TRBV5-4, with 9 bases matching TRBD2. This CDR3 is 16 amino acids long. In germline, CDR1 is SGHNT, CDR2 YYREEE (reference sequence). The junction had 4 bases not matched to a gene; V was cut back by 0 bases and J by 4 bases. The CDR3 DNA reads TGTGCCAGCAGCTTGGATCTAGCGGGGATCACCGGGGAGCTGTTTTTT. Protein product: CASSLDLAGITGELFF.

The rearrangement uses TRBV7-2 and TRBJ1-2, with a weak D call TRBD1 (6 bases). The V end was cut by 0 bases, the J end by 5 bases, with 13 bases between. There are 15 residues in the CDR3. Germline CDR1 and CDR2: SGHTA and FQGNSA. The CDR3 DNA reads TGTGCCAGCAGCTTAGCTCCGGGGGGCCTATATGGCTACACCTTC. This sequence encodes CASSLAPGGLYGYTF.

The chain employs TRBV7-2 and TRBJ2-1, with 11 positions matching TRBD2. This CDR3 is 13 amino acids long. V shed 6 bases, J shed 6 bases, and the junction held 1 base outside the gene matches. CDR1 and CDR2 (germline): SGHTA, FQGNSA. CDR3 DNA: TGTGCCAGCAGTAGCGGGAGGGGCAATGAGCAGTTCTTC. Translation gives CASSSGRGNEQFF.

The chain combines TRBV28 with TRBJ1-5; TRBD1 is a possible D gene (6 bases). The CDR3 runs to 14 residues. V gave up 4 bases and J gave up 3 bases, with 10 bases separating them. CDR1 is MDHEN, CDR2 SYDVKM, per germline. This CDR3 is CASSSDRLNQPQHF. Written as DNA, the CDR3 is TGTGCCAGCAGTTCAGACAGGCTCAATCAGCCCCAGCATTTT.

The chain is built from TRBV27 and TRBJ1-2; 9 nucleotides agree with TRBD1. Germline trimming cut 10 bases from V and 6 bases from J; bases unmatched to any gene: 9. The CDR3 has 13 amino acids. Germline CDR1 and CDR2: MNHEY and SMNVEV (reference sequence). The CDR3 is CATGQGPQDGYTF. Written as DNA, the CDR3 is TGTGCCACCGGACAGGGGCCCCAGGATGGCTACACCTTC.

The chain uses TRBV28 and TRBJ2-7, with TRBD1 matching 8 bases. The CDR3 contains 14 residues. The V gene's germline CDR1 is MDHEN and CDR2 SYDVKM. The trim removed 7 bases at V and 5 bases at J, leaving 10 bases unmatched. This CDR3 is CASTEDRARNEQYF. The CDR3 bases are TGTGCCAGCACCGAGGACAGGGCCCGAAACGAGCAGTACTTC. The full variable domain, rest sourced from reference TRBV28 and TRBJ2-7, is DVKVTQSSRYLVKRTGEKVFLECVQDMDHENMFWYRQDPGLGLRLIYFSYDVKMKEKGDIPEGYSVSREKKERFSLILESASTNQTSMYLCASTEDRARNEQYFGPGTRLTVT.

The gene calls are TRBV9 and TRBJ2-2; the D gene is possibly TRBD1 (6 bases). CDR3 length: 14 amino acids. Germline V gene sequence: CDR1 SGDLS, CDR2 YYNGEE. The V end was cut by 3 bases, the J end by 6 bases, with 12 bases between. CDR3 coding DNA: TGTGCCAGCAGCGCCCAGGGGCTATCCGGGGAGCTGTTTTTT. Translating it yields CASSAQGLSGELFF.

The chain combines TRBV18 with TRBJ2-3; no clear D gene. The CDR3 consists of 14 residues. CDR1 is KGHSH, CDR2 LQKENI, per germline. Trimming removed 3 bases at V and 0 bases at J, with 7 bases between. DNA for the CDR3: TGTGCCAGCTCACCCTTCACTAGCACAGATACGCAGTATTTT. It specifies CASSPFTSTDTQYF.

V is TRBV18 and J is TRBJ2-1; 14 positions agree with TRBD2. CDR1 and CDR2 from the germline V gene are KGHSH and LQKENI. This CDR3 has 16 residues. J lost 6 bases, V lost 3 bases, and 4 bases had no gene match. This CDR3 is CASSPSGLAGVNEQFF. CDR3 bases: TGTGCCAGCTCACCGTCGGGACTAGCGGGGGTCAATGAGCAGTTCTTC.

The chain is built from TRBV18 and TRBJ1-2; unclear D gene. The CDR3 runs to 14 residues. Between the trimmed V and J ends, which lost 0 bases and 3 bases, there was a span of 8 bases. CDR1 and CDR2 from the germline V gene are KGHSH and LQKENI. For the CDR3, the DNA is TGTGCCAGCTCACCACCCTCAACGGACTATGGCTACACCTTC. This codes for CASSPPSTDYGYTF.

To note about this clone: At one of its ends the junction is not consistent with the germline gene, which may arise from a read error. The CDR3 DNA reads as TGCGCCAGCAGCCAAGAGACTAGCGGGGACCTCTCTGGGGCCAACGCCCTGACTTTC. It encodes CASSQETSGDLSGANALTF. The chain joins TRBV4-3 to TRBJ2-6, with TRBD2 identical over 11 bases. Germline V gene lookup returns CDR1 LGHNA and CDR2 YSLEER. The CDR3 is made up of 19 amino acids.

The V call is TRBV5-1, the J call TRBJ1-2; TRBD1 matches 11 bases. V shed 4 bases, J shed 5 bases, and the junction held 4 bases outside the gene matches. This CDR3 has 14 residues. The germline V gene encodes CDR1 SGHRS and CDR2 YFSETQ. The CDR3 DNA sequence: TGCGCCAGCAGCACGGGACAGGGGGGGTATGGCTACACCTTC. It translates to CASSTGQGGYGYTF.

The chain recombines TRBV28 with TRBJ2-2; 7 nucleotides line up with TRBD1. In germline, CDR1 is MDHEN, CDR2 SYDVKM. The CDR3 is 16 residues long. The junction had 10 bases not matched to a gene; V was cut back by 6 bases and J by 3 bases. The CDR3 is CASSPLEQGDTGELFF. CDR3 nucleotides: TGTGCCAGCAGCCCCCTTGAGCAGGGGGACACCGGGGAGCTGTTTTTT.

This rearrangement joins TRBV19 to TRBJ2-7; TRBD1 aligns across 10 bases. V was pared by 3 bases and J by 2 bases, with 7 bases of the junction left unmatched. Looked up from germline, CDR1 is LNHDA and CDR2 is SQIVND (reference sequence). The CDR3 has 16 amino acids. The CDR3 nucleotides read TGTGCCAGTAGTATTGTTGGAGGGACAGGGGCCTACGAGCAGTACTTC. Translated, it gives CASSIVGGTGAYEQYF.

The chain carries TRBV29-1 and TRBJ1-2, with D unresolved. Trimming shortened V by 8 bases and J by 1 base, and 20 bases separated the two germline ends. Germline V gene data show CDR1 as SQVTM and CDR2 as ANQGSEA. The CDR3 is 15 residues long. CDR3 amino acids: CSIYRRAEFNYGYTF. The CDR3 coding sequence is TGCAGCATTTATCGGCGGGCAGAATTTAACTATGGCTACACCTTC.

The chain links TRBV2 to TRBJ2-7; a weak D match, TRBD1 (6 bases). V was shortened by 0 bases and J by 3 bases, with 9 bases between the two germline ends. The germline V gene encodes CDR1 SNHLY and CDR2 FYNNEI. There are 14 residues in the CDR3. CDR3 amino acids: CASSEAPGDYEQYF. The CDR3 nucleotides read TGTGCCAGCAGTGAAGCGCCAGGGGACTACGAGCAGTACTTC.

This chain connects TRBV4-1 to TRBJ2-3, with 13 positions matching TRBD2. Losses at the gene ends were 3 bases for V and 3 bases for J; bases not matched to a gene: 6. Germline CDR1 reads MGHRA; CDR2 reads YSYEKL. The CDR3 is 17 residues long. CDR3 DNA: TGCGCCAGCAGCCAGAAGAGGGGACTAGCGGGAACAGATACGCAGTATTTT. This translates into CASSQKRGLAGTDTQYF.

In its sample, this clone was seen once. The chain employs TRBV7-9 and TRBJ2-5, with TRBD1 identical over 9 bases. The DNA end lines up better with TRBJ2-7; the J call may be wrong. Per the germline V gene, CDR1 is SEHNR and CDR2 is FQNEAQ (reference sequence). This CDR3 has 16 amino acids. This CDR3 is CASSPRGDRERYEQYF. DNA for the CDR3: TGTGCCAGCAGCCCTAGAGGGGACAGGGAACGGTACGAGCAGTACTTC.